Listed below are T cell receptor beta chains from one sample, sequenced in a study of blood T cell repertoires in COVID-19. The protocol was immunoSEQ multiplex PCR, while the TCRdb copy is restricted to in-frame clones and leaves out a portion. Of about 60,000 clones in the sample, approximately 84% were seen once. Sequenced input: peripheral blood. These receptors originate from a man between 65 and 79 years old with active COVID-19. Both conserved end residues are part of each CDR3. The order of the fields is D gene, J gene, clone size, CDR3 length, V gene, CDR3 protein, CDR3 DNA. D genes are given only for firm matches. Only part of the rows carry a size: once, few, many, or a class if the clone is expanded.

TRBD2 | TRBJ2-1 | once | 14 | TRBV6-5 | CASSFGTIYNEQFF | TGTGCCAGCAGTTTCGGGACTATTTACAATGAGCAGTTCTTC
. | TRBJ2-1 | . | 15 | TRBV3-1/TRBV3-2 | CASSQGPGLKDEQFF | TGTGCCAGCAGCCAAGGACCCGGACTAAAAGATGAGCAGTTCTTC
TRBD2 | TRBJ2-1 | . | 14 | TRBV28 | CASRAGGPYNEQFF | TGTGCCAGCAGAGCGGGAGGGCCTTACAATGAGCAGTTCTTC
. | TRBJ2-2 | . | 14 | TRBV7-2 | CASSLYGNTGELFF | TGTGCCAGCAGCTTATACGGTAACACCGGGGAGCTGTTTTTT
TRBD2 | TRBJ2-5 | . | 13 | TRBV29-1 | CSVGLAGVETQYF | TGCAGCGTGGGACTAGCGGGAGTTGAGACCCAGTACTTC
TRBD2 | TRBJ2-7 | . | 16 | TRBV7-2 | CASSLTSGRGWGEQYF | TGTGCCAGCAGCCTCACCAGCGGGAGGGGGTGGGGCGAGCAGTACTTC
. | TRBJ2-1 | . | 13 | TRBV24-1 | CATSRGSADEQFF | TGTGCCACCAGTCGGGGATCGGCGGATGAGCAGTTCTTC
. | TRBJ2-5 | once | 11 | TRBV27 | CASTKGETQYF | TGTGCCAGCACTAAGGGGGAGACCCAGTACTTC
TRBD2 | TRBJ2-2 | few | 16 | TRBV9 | CASSVEGGSGTGELFF | TGTGCCAGCAGCGTAGAGGGCGGGAGCGGCACCGGGGAGCTGTTTTTT
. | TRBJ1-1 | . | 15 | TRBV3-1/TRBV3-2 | CASSQETGMNTEAFF | TGTGCCAGCAGCCAAGAAACAGGGATGAACACTGAAGCTTTCTTT
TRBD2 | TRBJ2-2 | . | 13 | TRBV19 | CASRGGGTGELFF | TGTGCCAGTCGGGGGGGAGGGACCGGGGAGCTGTTTTTT
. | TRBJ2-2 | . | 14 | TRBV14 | CASSQDRVTGELFF | TGTGCCAGCAGCCAAGATCGGGTGACCGGGGAGCTGTTTTTT
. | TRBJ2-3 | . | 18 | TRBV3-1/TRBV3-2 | CASSQGGPVADSTDTQYF | TGTGCCAGCAGCCAAGGGGGCCCGGTAGCGGACAGCACAGATACGCAGTATTTT
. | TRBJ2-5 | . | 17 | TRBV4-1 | CASSQDGRARILETQYF | TGCGCCAGCAGCCAAGATGGGCGGGCCCGGATACTAGAGACCCAGTACTTC
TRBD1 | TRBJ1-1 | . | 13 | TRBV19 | CASRGTVNTEAFF | TGTGCCAGTAGGGGGACAGTTAACACTGAAGCTTTCTTT
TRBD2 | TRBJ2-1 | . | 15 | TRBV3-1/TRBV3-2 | CASSRTSGRANEQFF | TGTGCCAGCAGCCGGACTAGCGGGAGGGCAAATGAGCAGTTCTTC
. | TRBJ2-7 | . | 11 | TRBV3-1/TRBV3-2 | CASSYSYEQYF | TGTGCCAGCAGCTATAGTTACGAGCAGTACTTC
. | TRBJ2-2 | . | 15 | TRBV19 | CASSINAGSTGELFF | TGTGCCAGTAGTATAAACGCAGGGTCCACCGGGGAGCTGTTTTTT
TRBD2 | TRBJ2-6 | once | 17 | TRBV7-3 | CASSSSGTSSGANVLTF | TGTGCCAGCAGCTCTTCCGGGACTAGCTCTGGGGCCAACGTCCTGACTTTC
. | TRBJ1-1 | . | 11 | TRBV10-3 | CATGSGTEAFF | TGTGCCACTGGGAGTGGCACTGAAGCTTTCTTT
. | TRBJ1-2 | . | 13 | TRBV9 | CASSGDRLSGYTF | TGTGCCAGCAGTGGAGACAGGCTTTCTGGCTACACCTTC